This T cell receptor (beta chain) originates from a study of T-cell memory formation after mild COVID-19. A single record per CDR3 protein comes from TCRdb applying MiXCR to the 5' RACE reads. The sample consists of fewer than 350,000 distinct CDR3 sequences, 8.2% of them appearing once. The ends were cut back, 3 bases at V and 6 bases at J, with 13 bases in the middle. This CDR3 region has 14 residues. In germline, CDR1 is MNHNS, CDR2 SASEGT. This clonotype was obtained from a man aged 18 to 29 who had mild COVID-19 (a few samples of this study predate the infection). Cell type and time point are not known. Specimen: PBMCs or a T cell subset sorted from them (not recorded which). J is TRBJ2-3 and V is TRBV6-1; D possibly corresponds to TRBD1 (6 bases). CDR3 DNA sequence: TGTGCCAGCAGTGAGCAGGGGTCCATGGATACGCAGTATTTT. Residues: CASSEQGSMDTQYF.